The 27 T cell receptor beta chains presented below share a single source sample, sequenced in a study of cytomegalovirus exposure and HLA in healthy donors. Here immunoSEQ multiplex PCR was the method, and the copy in TCRdb shows in-frame clones only, minus some. The sample consists of some 200,000 clones, 75% to 85% of them appearing once. The sequenced material came from PBMCs. Source of these receptors: a woman aged 25-40 years in good health and CMV-seropositive.

The CDR3 coding sequence is TGTGCCAGCAGTTACAATAGCGGGAGCCCCCACGAGCAGTACTTC. Protein sequence: CASSYNSGSPHEQYF. This chain connects TRBV6-5 to TRBJ2-7, with TRBD2 matching 9 bases. J gave up 5 bases and V 2 bases, and 7 bases lay outside the gene matches. In germline, CDR1 is MNHEY, CDR2 SVGAGI. This CDR3 has 15 residues.

The chain uses TRBV10-3 and TRBJ2-1; D is possibly TRBD2 (6 bases). V dropped 4 bases and J dropped 2 bases, with 9 bases sitting between them. The CDR3 covers 14 residues. The germline CDR1 and CDR2 sequences are ENHRY and SYGVKD. The CDR3 reads CAISAGTAYNEQFF. CDR3 coding DNA: TGTGCCATCAGTGCGGGGACTGCCTACAATGAGCAGTTCTTC.

The genes are TRBV6-5 and TRBJ1-2, with TRBD1 matching 9 bases. CDR1 MNHEY and CDR2 SVGAGI come from the germline V gene. The CDR3 length is 12 residues. V lost 6 bases to trimming and J lost 11 bases; unmatched junction nucleotides: 7. The CDR3 nucleotides are TGTGCCAGCAGGTCCGGGACAGGGAAATACACCTTC. It codes for CASRSGTGKYTF.

This clone has just one count. This rearrangement joins TRBV29-1 to TRBJ2-7, with D possibly matching TRBD2 (5 bases). CDR3 length equals 12 residues. Trimming stripped 7 bases from V and 4 bases from J, with 14 bases between. Per the germline V gene, CDR1 is SQVTM and CDR2 is ANQGSEA. The CDR3 spells CSARGSYYEQYF. DNA of the CDR3: TGCAGCGCTCGAGGGTCGTATTACGAGCAGTACTTC.

This clone was detected only once. V usage is TRBV27 and J usage is TRBJ2-1; the match to TRBD2 covers 7 bases. Germline loops: CDR1 MNHEY, CDR2 SMNVEV (reference sequence). V dropped 6 bases and J dropped 1; count of bases not matched to a gene: 9. The CDR3 extends over 16 amino acids. This chain's CDR3 is CASSLSLAESYNEQFF. As DNA, the CDR3 is TGTGCCAGCAGCCTCTCCCTAGCGGAGTCCTACAATGAGCAGTTCTTC.

The chain joins TRBV6-1 to TRBJ2-7; possibly TRBD2 for D (6 bases). The CDR3 runs 13 residues. The germline V and J ends were trimmed by 10 bases and 4 bases, with 17 bases remaining between them. Looked up from germline, CDR1 is MNHNS and CDR2 is SASEGT. The CDR3 DNA sequence: TGTGCCATCCCCGGAGGGCCGCTTTACGAGCAGTACTTC. Amino acid sequence: CAIPGGPLYEQYF.

The V call is TRBV2, the J call TRBJ1-2, with 8 bases fitting TRBD1. V lost 6 bases, J lost 4 bases, and 7 bases stayed unmatched. The germline V gene encodes CDR1 SNHLY and CDR2 FYNNEI. CDR3 length: 14 amino acids. This CDR3 is CASRPDRGPYGYTF. In DNA, the CDR3 is TGTGCCAGCAGACCCGACAGGGGCCCCTATGGCTACACCTTC.

This rearrangement joins TRBV5-6 to TRBJ2-7; tentative D call: TRBD2 (6 bases). This CDR3 is built from 13 residues. Trimming shortened V by 3 bases and J by 3 bases, and 10 bases separated the two germline ends. The germline V gene encodes CDR1 SGHDT and CDR2 YYEEEE. The CDR3 loop reads CASSSGSRYEQYF. Here the CDR3 DNA reads TGTGCCAGCAGCTCCGGGAGCCGCTACGAGCAGTACTTC.

This chain uses TRBV14 with TRBJ2-4; the D is unclear. V shed 4 bases and J shed 7 bases, with 8 bases lying between them. This CDR3 is 12 amino acids long. In germline, CDR1 is SGHDN, CDR2 FVKESK. The CDR3 region is CASSPSRNIQYF. The CDR3 DNA is TGTGCCAGCAGCCCCTCTAGGAACATTCAGTACTTC.

In nucleotides, the CDR3 is TGTGCCAGCTCCCTTACTAGCGATCCTTCCTACGAGCAGTACTTC. Protein: CASSLTSDPSYEQYF. The V gene is TRBV18, the J gene TRBJ2-7; TRBD2 agrees at 7 bases. CDR3 length: 15 residues. J was trimmed by 1 base and V by 6 bases; bases with no gene match: 9. Per germline, CDR1 KGHSH and CDR2 LQKENI. Full variable domain (rest looked up from reference TRBV18 and TRBJ2-7): NAGVMQNPRHLVRRRGQEARLRCSPMKGHSHVYWYRQLPEEGLKFMVYLQKENIIDESGMPKERFSAEFPKEGPSILRIQQVVRGDSAAYFCASSLTSDPSYEQYFGPGTRLTVT.

The CDR3 protein is CSVAPTGDPYEQYF. In DNA, the CDR3 is TGCAGCGTTGCACCTACGGGGGATCCCTACGAGCAGTACTTC. The chain links TRBV29-1 to TRBJ2-7; a weak D match, TRBD2 (6 bases). The CDR3 totals 14 residues. Germline lookup yields CDR1 SQVTM and CDR2 ANQGSEA. V dropped 4 bases and J dropped 2 bases, with 15 bases sitting between them.

The V and J genes are TRBV5-6 and TRBJ2-1; no clear D. V dropped 4 bases and J dropped 5 bases, with 10 bases sitting between them. The CDR3 length is 13 residues. Germline V gene lookup returns CDR1 SGHDT and CDR2 YYEEEE. CDR3: CASSIRPNNEQFF. CDR3 in DNA: TGTGCCAGCAGCATCCGCCCTAACAATGAGCAGTTCTTC.

CDR3 DNA: TGTGCCAGCAGGCGCGGGGGCCCACAGTTCACAGATACGCAGTATTTT. It translates to CASRRGGPQFTDTQYF. The V call is TRBV2, the J call TRBJ2-3; D possibly corresponds to TRBD2 (7 bases). The V gene's germline CDR1 is SNHLY and CDR2 FYNNEI. Trimming removed 6 bases at V and 2 bases at J, with 18 bases between. This CDR3 spans 16 amino acids.

The chain recombines TRBV29-1 with TRBJ2-7; 8 bases are a match to TRBD2. J lost 3 bases, V lost 7 bases, and 8 bases had no gene match. The germline gives CDR1 SQVTM, CDR2 ANQGSEA. There are 13 residues in the CDR3. The CDR3 coding sequence is TGCAGCGCAGGAAGCGGGAGAATCTACGAGCAGTACTTC. Translated: CSAGSGRIYEQYF.

The chain is built from TRBV19 and TRBJ2-1; 12 nucleotides match TRBD2. After removal of 0 bases from V and 7 bases from J, the junction contained 4 bases not matched to a gene. CDR1 is LNHDA, CDR2 SQIVND, per germline (reference sequence). This CDR3 comprises 16 residues. For the CDR3, the DNA is TGTGCCAGTAGTATAGAACTAGCGGGAGGAGGGAATGAGCAGTTCTTC. Amino acids: CASSIELAGGGNEQFF.

The rearrangement links TRBV4-1 to TRBJ1-5; unclear D gene. This CDR3 contains 13 residues. Germline assignment: CDR1 MGHRA and CDR2 YSYEKL. V lost 0 bases, J lost 6 bases, and 6 bases lay in between. The DNA of the CDR3 is TGCGCCAGCAGCCAAGATCACGGTCAGCCCCAGCATTTT. Protein sequence: CASSQDHGQPQHF.

The chain couples TRBV28 to TRBJ2-3, with D maybe TRBD1 (6 bases). V gave up 7 bases and J gave up 0 bases, with 20 bases separating them. Per the germline V gene, CDR1 is MDHEN and CDR2 is SYDVKM. CDR3 length: 17 residues. The CDR3 is CASTRRDRPPSTDTQYF. The CDR3 DNA reads as TGTGCCAGCACCCGAAGAGACAGGCCGCCTAGCACAGATACGCAGTATTTT.

This clone was counted once. V is TRBV5-1 and J is TRBJ2-1; no clear D gene. Deletions cut 0 bases from V and 0 bases from J, with 10 bases between. The CDR3 runs 16 residues. Germline assignment: CDR1 SGHRS and CDR2 YFSETQ. The CDR3 nucleotides read TGCGCCAGCAGCTTGGATTCAGGAAGCTCCTACAATGAGCAGTTCTTC. Translated: CASSLDSGSSYNEQFF.

The genes are TRBV10-3 and TRBJ1-5; perhaps TRBD1 as D (6 bases). V was pared by 3 bases and J by 11 bases, with 11 bases between. Germline V CDR1 and CDR2: ENHRY, SYGVKD. The length of the CDR3 is 12 residues. CDR3 nucleotides: TGTGCCATCAGTGAAGGGGGGGGTGCCCAGCATTTT. It translates to CAISEGGGAQHF.

V usage is TRBV9 and J usage is TRBJ2-1; D is uncertain. V shed 3 bases and J shed 5 bases, with 3 bases lying between them. From germline, CDR1 is SGDLS and CDR2 YYNGEE. CDR3 length: 11 residues. The chain's CDR3 is CASSADNEQFF. CDR3 DNA sequence: TGTGCCAGCAGCGCCGACAATGAGCAGTTCTTC.

The chain joins TRBV5-1 to TRBJ1-1; 7 nucleotides align to TRBD1. The CDR3 has 13 amino acids. J gave up 3 bases and V 5 bases, and 4 bases lay outside the gene matches. Germline V lookup: CDR1 SGHRS, CDR2 YFSETQ. The DNA of the CDR3 is TGCGCCAGCAGGTCCACAGGGGACACTGAAGCTTTCTTT. This gives the protein CASRSTGDTEAFF.

CDR3: CASSPGQPYSNQPQHF. CDR3 nucleotides: TGTGCCAGCAGTCCAGGACAGCCTTATAGCAATCAGCCCCAGCATTTT. This chain uses TRBV27 with TRBJ1-5, with D maybe TRBD1 (6 bases). Germline-derived CDR1 and CDR2 are MNHEY and SMNVEV (reference sequence). Deletions cut 5 bases from V and 0 bases from J, with 14 bases between. There are 16 residues in the CDR3.

The chain couples TRBV10-3 to TRBJ1-2; TRBD1 might be the D (5 bases). The germline gives CDR1 ENHRY, CDR2 SYGVKD. CDR3 length: 15 amino acids. Trimming shortened V by 8 bases and J by 2 bases, and 18 bases separated the two germline ends. The CDR3 here is CAIGSTESGNYGYTF. DNA for the CDR3: TGTGCCATCGGTTCGACAGAGTCAGGGAACTATGGCTACACCTTC.

This sequence joins TRBV5-1 and TRBJ2-2, with D possibly being TRBD2 (7 bases). Germline V gene lookup returns CDR1 SGHRS and CDR2 YFSETQ. This CDR3 has 16 residues. The V end was cut by 3 bases, the J end by 4 bases, with 16 bases between. CDR3 residues: CASSSHRGAGTGELFF. CDR3 DNA: TGCGCCAGCAGCTCCCATCGGGGGGCGGGCACCGGGGAGCTGTTTTTT. The whole variable domain, filled in from reference TRBV5-1 and TRBJ2-2, reads KAGVTQTPRYLIKTRGQQVTLSCSPISGHRSVSWYQQTPGQGLQFLFEYFSETQRNKGNFPGRFSGRQFSNSRSEMNVSTLELGDSALYLCASSSHRGAGTGELFFGEGSRLTVL.

For this clone: The sample has other DNA sequences that encode this CDR3 too. The CDR3 loop is CASSDPSGSTDTQYF. The CDR3, as DNA: TGTGCCAGCAGTGACCCTAGCGGCTCCACAGATACGCAGTATTTT. The rearrangement uses TRBV6-1 and TRBJ2-3, with 7 bases identical to TRBD2. The V segment lost 3 bases and the J segment 2 bases; nucleotides outside the gene matches: 5. Looked up from germline, CDR1 is MNHNS and CDR2 is SASEGT. The CDR3 is made up of 15 amino acids.

The chain combines TRBV27 with TRBJ2-3; D perhaps matches TRBD2 (5 bases). V lost 8 bases to trimming and J lost 2 bases, with 14 bases between them. CDR1 is MNHEY and CDR2 is SMNVEV in the germline V gene (reference sequence). The CDR3 has 14 amino acids. In nucleotides, the CDR3 is TGTGCCAGCCGAAGTCCGGGAATCACAGATACGCAGTATTTT. Translation gives CASRSPGITDTQYF.

The rearrangement links TRBV5-1 to TRBJ2-2, with 8 bases lining up with TRBD1. J was trimmed by 6 bases and V by 0 bases; bases with no gene match: 10. Germline V CDR1 and CDR2: SGHRS, YFSETQ. The CDR3 sequence is 17 residues long. CDR3 in DNA: TGCGCCAGCAGCTTGGCCAGTTTGACAGGGGTTTCCGGGGAGCTGTTTTTT. Protein sequence: CASSLASLTGVSGELFF.